These 20 T cell receptor beta chains came from one sample sequenced in a study of regulatory and conventional T cells in RAG deficiency. Using immunoSEQ multiplex PCR, the repertoire was profiled, and TCRdb retains in-frame clones only, with some absent. The sample has around 30,000 clones; approximately 90% are singletons. The sample was also linked to a second study, of regulatory T cells. That source reports: The primer mix had 52 TRBV and 13 TRBJ primers.

The sample comprised CD8+ T cells sorted from blood. The receptors derive from a human donor in good health.

V gene TRBV5-4 combines with J gene TRBJ2-1; 8 nucleotides match TRBD2. Trimming at V came to 4 bases and at J to 5 bases, leaving 5 bases not matched to a gene. Germline V lookup: CDR1 SGHNT, CDR2 YYREEE (reference sequence). The CDR3 is made up of 14 amino acids. CDR3 DNA: TGTGCCAGCAGCGACCCGGGGGGGGACAATGAGCAGTTCTTC. This codes for CASSDPGGDNEQFF.

The gene calls are TRBV11-2 and TRBJ2-1, with D tentatively TRBD1 or TRBD2 (6 bases each). V dropped 5 bases and J dropped 6 bases, with 17 bases sitting between them. The length of the CDR3 is 15 residues. Looked up from germline, CDR1 is SGHAT and CDR2 is FQNNGV. CDR3 residues: CASSQGSWGVNEQFF. The CDR3 DNA is TGTGCCAGCAGCCAGGGGTCTTGGGGGGTCAATGAGCAGTTCTTC. Looking up the rest from reference TRBV11-2 and TRBJ2-1 gives the full variable domain: EAGVAQSPRYKIIEKRQSVAFWCNPISGHATLYWYQQILGQGPKLLIQFQNNGVVDDSQLPKDRFSAERLKGVDSTLKIQPAKLEDSAVYLCASSQGSWGVNEQFFGPGTRLTVL.

The chain combines TRBV19 with TRBJ2-1; possible D gene TRBD2, 6 bases. The CDR3 consists of 15 residues. V shed 6 bases and J shed 0 bases, with 12 bases lying between them. In germline, CDR1 is LNHDA, CDR2 SQIVND (reference sequence). The CDR3 coding sequence is TGTGCCAGTAGCGTAGGACTATACTCCTACAATGAGCAGTTCTTC. Translating gives CASSVGLYSYNEQFF. The full variable domain, its missing parts supplied by reference TRBV19 and TRBJ2-1, is DGGITQSPKYLFRKEGQNVTLSCEQNLNHDAMYWYRQDPGQGLRLIYYSQIVNDFQKGDIAEGYSVSREKKESFPLTVTSAQKNPTAFYLCASSVGLYSYNEQFFGPGTRLTVL.

As to this clone: Within the sample, other DNA sequences also encode this same CDR3. The chain links TRBV11-2 to TRBJ2-7; weak D call: TRBD2 (6 bases). V dropped 1 base and J dropped 1 base, with 11 bases sitting between them. Germline values: CDR1 SGHAT, CDR2 FQNNGV. The CDR3 length is 15 residues. The CDR3 nucleotides are TGTGCCAGCAGCTTAGTGGGTGGGGGGTCCTACGAGCAGTACTTC. Amino acids: CASSLVGGGSYEQYF.

This chain joins TRBV7-3 and TRBJ1-1; D is undetermined. Looked up from germline, CDR1 is SGHTA and CDR2 is FQGTGA. V lost 5 bases to trimming and J lost 2 bases, with 15 bases between them. This CDR3 is 15 amino acids long. The CDR3 here is CASSPGPPGNTEAFF. The CDR3 coding sequence is TGTGCCAGCAGCCCTGGGCCCCCGGGTAACACTGAAGCTTTCTTT.

This clone is a singleton in its sample. The rearrangement links TRBV4-1 to TRBJ2-1, with TRBD1 matching 8 bases. Germline V gene data show CDR1 as MGHRA and CDR2 as YSYEKL. J was trimmed by 2 bases and V by 0 bases; bases with no gene match: 9. This CDR3 region has 18 residues. CDR3 protein: CASSQDGTGTGAYNEQFF. CDR3 sequence (DNA): TGCGCCAGCAGCCAAGATGGGACCGGGACAGGCGCCTACAATGAGCAGTTCTTC.

This clone occurred once. The chain links TRBV27 to TRBJ2-7; D perhaps matches TRBD1 (5 bases). The length of the CDR3 is 13 residues. The germline V gene has CDR1 MNHEY and CDR2 SMNVEV (reference sequence). Trimming stripped 6 bases from V and 6 bases from J, with 15 bases between. In nucleotides, the CDR3 is TGTGCCAGCAGACCCTTTAGGCAGGGCGAGCAGTACTTC. This translates into CASRPFRQGEQYF.

The chain employs TRBV11-2 and TRBJ2-3, with 10 bases lining up with TRBD1. The CDR3 consists of 15 residues. CDR1 and CDR2 (germline): SGHAT, FQNNGV. Germline trimming cut 3 bases from V and 5 bases from J; bases unmatched to any gene: 5. The CDR3 spells CASSFAGTGEDTQYF. DNA for the CDR3: TGTGCCAGCAGCTTCGCCGGGACAGGGGAAGATACGCAGTATTTT. Full variable domain (missing parts from reference TRBV11-2 and TRBJ2-3): EAGVAQSPRYKIIEKRQSVAFWCNPISGHATLYWYQQILGQGPKLLIQFQNNGVVDDSQLPKDRFSAERLKGVDSTLKIQPAKLEDSAVYLCASSFAGTGEDTQYFGPGTRLTVL.

The chain recombines TRBV27 with TRBJ1-2, with D uncertain. Germline loops: CDR1 MNHEY, CDR2 SMNVEV (reference sequence). V was pared by 3 bases and J by 7 bases, with 12 bases between. The CDR3 loop spans 13 amino acids. CDR3 nucleotide sequence: TGTGCCAGCAGTTTTCACCCTCCGAGTGGCTACACCTTC. Translated, it gives CASSFHPPSGYTF.

The chain joins TRBV29-1 to TRBJ2-1; no firm D call. Germline CDR1 SQVTM, CDR2 ANQGSEA. The ends were cut back, 4 bases at V and 9 bases at J, with 7 bases in the middle. The CDR3 is 10 residues long. CDR3 nucleotides: TGCAGCGTTGTGGATGGTGAGCAGTTCTTC. This encodes CSVVDGEQFF.

This clone was seen a single time. The V gene is TRBV27, the J gene TRBJ2-7, with a tentative D call TRBD1 (6 bases). Trimming removed 6 bases at V and 4 bases at J, with 13 bases between. The CDR3 has 13 amino acids. Germline V gene data show CDR1 as MNHEY and CDR2 as SMNVEV (reference sequence). CDR3 in amino acids: CASSPTGQYEQYF. CDR3 coding DNA: TGTGCCAGCAGCCCGACCGGACAGTACGAGCAGTACTTC.

The chain uses TRBV11-2 and TRBJ1-1, with D possibly matching TRBD1 (5 bases). The CDR3 length is 16 residues. CDR1 is SGHAT and CDR2 is FQNNGV in the germline V gene. V was trimmed by 5 bases and J by 0 bases, leaving 16 bases between them. The chain's CDR3 is CASSMAGTSLNTEAFF. The CDR3 nucleotides are TGTGCCAGCAGCATGGCGGGGACCTCCTTGAACACTGAAGCTTTCTTT. The full variable domain, completed using reference TRBV11-2 and TRBJ1-1, is EAGVAQSPRYKIIEKRQSVAFWCNPISGHATLYWYQQILGQGPKLLIQFQNNGVVDDSQLPKDRFSAERLKGVDSTLKIQPAKLEDSAVYLCASSMAGTSLNTEAFFGQGTRLTVV.

The rearrangement joins TRBV19 to TRBJ1-5; D remains ambiguous. V lost 5 bases, J lost 0 bases, and 11 bases lay in between. The CDR3 covers 15 residues. Germline V gene lookup returns CDR1 LNHDA and CDR2 SQIVND (reference sequence). This CDR3 is CASSSWVDSNQPQHF. The CDR3 nucleotides are TGTGCCAGTAGTTCTTGGGTGGATAGCAATCAGCCCCAGCATTTT. The full variable domain, with the rest looked up from reference TRBV19 and TRBJ1-5, is DGGITQSPKYLFRKEGQNVTLSCEQNLNHDAMYWYRQDPGQGLRLIYYSQIVNDFQKGDIAEGYSVSREKKESFPLTVTSAQKNPTAFYLCASSSWVDSNQPQHFGDGTRLSIL.

This chain joins TRBV7-9 and TRBJ2-1; TRBD2 agrees at 11 bases. Germline V gene data show CDR1 as SEHNR and CDR2 as FQNEAQ (reference sequence). This CDR3 spans 17 amino acids. V lost 1 base and J lost 7; bases outside the gene matches: 9. CDR3 sequence (DNA): TGTGCCAGCAGCTTAGTGGTAGCGGGAGGGTATTTTAATGAGCAGTTCTTC. It is translated as CASSLVVAGGYFNEQFF.

The rearrangement joins TRBV6-1 to TRBJ2-7; D is unresolved. Trimming stripped 7 bases from V and 5 bases from J, with 21 bases between. This CDR3 spans 15 amino acids. From germline, CDR1 is MNHNS and CDR2 SASEGT. As DNA, the CDR3 is TGTGCCAGCAAAGTCGCCAGTCATTCTACCCACGAGCAGTACTTC. Translated, it gives CASKVASHSTHEQYF.

The chain combines TRBV6-1 with TRBJ2-7, with 10 bases lining up with TRBD2. Germline CDR1 MNHNS, CDR2 SASEGT. There are 13 residues in the CDR3. V shed 5 bases, J shed 3 bases, and the junction held 1 base outside the gene matches. The chain's CDR3 is CASSPSGSYEQYF. DNA of the CDR3: TGTGCCAGCAGTCCTAGCGGGAGCTACGAGCAGTACTTC.

The rearrangement uses TRBV6-1 and TRBJ2-7; 10 bases are shared with TRBD2. J lost 0 bases, V lost 7 bases, and 3 bases had no gene match. The CDR3 is made up of 14 amino acids. Germline CDR1 MNHNS, CDR2 SASEGT. CDR3 loop: CASTSSGSSYEQYF. The CDR3 DNA is TGTGCCAGCACGTCTAGCGGGAGCTCCTACGAGCAGTACTTC.

The rearrangement uses TRBV7-8 and TRBJ2-1, with 7 positions matching TRBD2. This CDR3 has 19 residues. Germline CDR1 is SGHVS and CDR2 is FQNEAQ. V trimming: 1 base; J trimming: 2 bases; junction bases outside the gene matches: 14. The CDR3 nucleotides are TGTGCCAGCAGCTTAGTGAGCCTAGCGGAGTCAATAACCTACAATGAGCAGTTCTTC. It translates to CASSLVSLAESITYNEQFF.

The gene calls are TRBV6-5 and TRBJ1-5; possibly TRBD1 for D (6 bases). The CDR3 totals 14 residues. Looked up from germline, CDR1 is MNHEY and CDR2 is SVGAGI. V was trimmed by 6 bases and J by 7 bases, leaving 16 bases between them. The CDR3 nucleotides are TGTGCCAGCAGCTTCGGGGGCCCGGGGCAGCCCCAGCATTTT. Translating it yields CASSFGGPGQPQHF.

V gene TRBV5-1 combines with J gene TRBJ2-1, with a weak D call TRBD2 (6 bases). The CDR3 length is 16 residues. V dropped 3 bases and J dropped 2 bases, with 15 bases sitting between them. CDR1 and CDR2 from the germline V gene are SGHRS and YFSETQ. The CDR3 reads CASSSPSGEAYNEQFF. The DNA of the CDR3 is TGCGCCAGCAGCTCCCCCTCGGGGGAAGCCTACAATGAGCAGTTCTTC.